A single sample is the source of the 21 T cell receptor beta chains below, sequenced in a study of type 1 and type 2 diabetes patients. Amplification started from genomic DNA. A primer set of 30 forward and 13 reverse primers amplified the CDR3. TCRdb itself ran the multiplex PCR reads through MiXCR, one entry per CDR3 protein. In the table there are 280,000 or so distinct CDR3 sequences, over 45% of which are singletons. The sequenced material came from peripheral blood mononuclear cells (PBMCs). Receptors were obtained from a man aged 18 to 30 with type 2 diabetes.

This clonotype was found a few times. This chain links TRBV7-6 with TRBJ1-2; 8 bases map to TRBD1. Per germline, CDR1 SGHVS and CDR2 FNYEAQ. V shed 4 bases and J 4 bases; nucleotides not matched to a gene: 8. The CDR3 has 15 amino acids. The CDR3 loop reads CASSSEAGGTYGYTF. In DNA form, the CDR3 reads TGTGCCAGCAGCTCAGAAGCAGGGGGCACCTATGGCTACACCTTC.

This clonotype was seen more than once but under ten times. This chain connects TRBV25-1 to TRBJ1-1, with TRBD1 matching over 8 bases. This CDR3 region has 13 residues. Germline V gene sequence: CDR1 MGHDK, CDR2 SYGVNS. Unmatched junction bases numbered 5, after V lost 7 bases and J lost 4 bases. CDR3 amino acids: CASTRTGFTEAFF. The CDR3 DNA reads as TGTGCCAGCACCCGGACAGGGTTCACTGAAGCTTTCTTT. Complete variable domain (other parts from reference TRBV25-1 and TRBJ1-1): EADIYQTPRYLVIGTGKKITLECSQTMGHDKMYWYQQDPGMELHLIHYSYGVNSTEKGDLSSESTVSRIRTEHFPLTLESARPSHTSQYLCASTRTGFTEAFFGQGTRLTVV.

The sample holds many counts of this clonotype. CDR3 sequence reads: CASSDEALEVASETQYF. The DNA of the CDR3 is TGTGCCAGCAGTGATGAGGCCCTAGAGGTGGCTTCTGAGACCCAGTACTTC. This rearrangement joins TRBV2 to TRBJ2-5; D not resolved. The V and J ends lost 3 bases and 5 bases respectively, with 22 bases between them. Germline CDR1 reads SNHLY; CDR2 reads FYNNEI. The CDR3 extends over 17 amino acids.

CDR3 in DNA: TGTGCCAGCAGTTTTGTCGCGGGAGGGCCTAGGGAGCAGTTCTTC. This sequence encodes CASSFVAGGPREQFF. The chain couples TRBV6-1 to TRBJ2-1; 9 bases line up with TRBD2. The CDR3 has 15 amino acids. J was trimmed by 10 bases and V by 5 bases; bases with no gene match: 12. The germline CDR1 and CDR2 sequences are MNHNS and SASEGT.

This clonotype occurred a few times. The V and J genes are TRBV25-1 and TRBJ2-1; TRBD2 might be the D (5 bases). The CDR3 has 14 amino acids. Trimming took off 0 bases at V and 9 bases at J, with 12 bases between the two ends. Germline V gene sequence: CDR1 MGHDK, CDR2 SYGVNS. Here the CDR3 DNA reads TGTGCCAGCAGTGAATATAACCAGGCGGGTGAGCAGTTCTTC. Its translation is CASSEYNQAGEQFF. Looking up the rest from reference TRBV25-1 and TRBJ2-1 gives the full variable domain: EADIYQTPRYLVIGTGKKITLECSQTMGHDKMYWYQQDPGMELHLIHYSYGVNSTEKGDLSSESTVSRIRTEHFPLTLESARPSHTSQYLCASSEYNQAGEQFFGPGTRLTVL.

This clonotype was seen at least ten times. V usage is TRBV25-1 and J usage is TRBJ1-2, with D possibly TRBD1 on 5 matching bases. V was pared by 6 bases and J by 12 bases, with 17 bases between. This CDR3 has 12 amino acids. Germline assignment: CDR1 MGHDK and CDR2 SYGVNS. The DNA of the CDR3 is TGTGCCAGCAGCTTCGGATATGGGGACCACACCTTC. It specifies CASSFGYGDHTF.

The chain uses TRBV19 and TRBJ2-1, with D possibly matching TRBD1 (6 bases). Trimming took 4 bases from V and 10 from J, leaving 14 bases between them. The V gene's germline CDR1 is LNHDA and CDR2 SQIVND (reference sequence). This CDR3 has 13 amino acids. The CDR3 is CASSTQGIEEQFF. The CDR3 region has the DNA TGTGCCAGTAGTACACAGGGTATTGAAGAGCAGTTCTTC.

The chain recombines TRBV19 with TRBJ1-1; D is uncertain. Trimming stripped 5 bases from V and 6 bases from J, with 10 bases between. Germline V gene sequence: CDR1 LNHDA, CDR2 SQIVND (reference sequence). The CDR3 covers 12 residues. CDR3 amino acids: CASSAPEAEAFF. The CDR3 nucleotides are TGTGCCAGTAGTGCTCCAGAGGCTGAAGCTTTCTTT.

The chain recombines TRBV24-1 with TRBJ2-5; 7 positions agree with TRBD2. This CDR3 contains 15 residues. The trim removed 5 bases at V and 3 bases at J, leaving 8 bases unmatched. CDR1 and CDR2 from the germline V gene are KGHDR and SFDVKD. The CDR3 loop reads CATSAGGRLEETQYF. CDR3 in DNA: TGTGCCACCAGTGCCGGCGGGAGATTAGAAGAGACCCAGTACTTC.

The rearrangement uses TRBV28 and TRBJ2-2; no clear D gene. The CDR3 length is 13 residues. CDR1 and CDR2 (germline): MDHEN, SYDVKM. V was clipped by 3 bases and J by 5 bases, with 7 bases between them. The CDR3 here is CASSFSPTGELFF. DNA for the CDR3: TGTGCCAGCAGTTTTTCCCCTACCGGGGAGCTGTTTTTT.

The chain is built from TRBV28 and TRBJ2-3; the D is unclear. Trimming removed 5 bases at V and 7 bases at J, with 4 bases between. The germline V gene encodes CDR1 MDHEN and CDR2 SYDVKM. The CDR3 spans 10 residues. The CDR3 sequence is CASSLHTQYF. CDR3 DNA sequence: TGTGCCAGCAGTCTGCATACGCAGTATTTT.

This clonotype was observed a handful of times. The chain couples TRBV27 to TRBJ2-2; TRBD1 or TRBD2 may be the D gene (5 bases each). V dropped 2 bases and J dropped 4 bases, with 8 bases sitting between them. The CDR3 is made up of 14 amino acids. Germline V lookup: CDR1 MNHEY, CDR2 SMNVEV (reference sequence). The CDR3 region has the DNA TGTGCCAGCAGTTTAGGGGGTTTCACCGGGGAGCTGTTTTTT. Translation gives CASSLGGFTGELFF.

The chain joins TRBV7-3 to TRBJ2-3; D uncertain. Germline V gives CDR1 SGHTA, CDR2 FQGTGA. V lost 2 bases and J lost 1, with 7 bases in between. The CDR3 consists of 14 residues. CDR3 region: CASSLAARTDTQYF. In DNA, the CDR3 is TGTGCCAGCAGCTTAGCGGCCCGCACAGATACGCAGTATTTT.

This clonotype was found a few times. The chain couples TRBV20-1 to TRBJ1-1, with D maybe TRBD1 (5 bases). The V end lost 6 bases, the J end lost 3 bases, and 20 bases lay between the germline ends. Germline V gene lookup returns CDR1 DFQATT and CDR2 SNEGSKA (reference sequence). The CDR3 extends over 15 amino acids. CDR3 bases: TGCAGTGCGGAGACAGACTTGGTGGTGGACACTGAAGCTTTCTTT. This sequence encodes CSAETDLVVDTEAFF.

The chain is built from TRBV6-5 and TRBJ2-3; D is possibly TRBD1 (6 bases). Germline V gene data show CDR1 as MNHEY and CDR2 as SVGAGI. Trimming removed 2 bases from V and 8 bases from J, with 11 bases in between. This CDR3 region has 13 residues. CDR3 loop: CASSYDRQATQYF. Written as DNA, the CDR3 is TGTGCCAGCAGTTACGACAGGCAGGCTACGCAGTATTTT.

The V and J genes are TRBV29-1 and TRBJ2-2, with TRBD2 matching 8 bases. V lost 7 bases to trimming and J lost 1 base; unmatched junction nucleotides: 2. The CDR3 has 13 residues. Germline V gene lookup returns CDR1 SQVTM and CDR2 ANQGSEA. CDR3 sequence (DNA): TGCAGCGCCGGGAGGGTGAACACCGGGGAGCTGTTTTTT. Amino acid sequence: CSAGRVNTGELFF.

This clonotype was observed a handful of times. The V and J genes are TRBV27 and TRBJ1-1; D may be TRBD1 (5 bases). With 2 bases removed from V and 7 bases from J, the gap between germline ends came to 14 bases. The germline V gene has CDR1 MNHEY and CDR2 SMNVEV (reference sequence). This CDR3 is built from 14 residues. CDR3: CASSLNAGGYEAFF. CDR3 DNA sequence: TGTGCCAGCAGTTTAAACGCGGGGGGATATGAAGCTTTCTTT.

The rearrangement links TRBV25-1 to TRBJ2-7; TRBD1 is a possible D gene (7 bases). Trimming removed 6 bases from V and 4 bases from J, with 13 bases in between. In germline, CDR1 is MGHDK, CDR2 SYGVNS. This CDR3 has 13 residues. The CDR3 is CASRRDSLYEQYF. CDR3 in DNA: TGTGCCAGCAGGCGGGACAGCCTATACGAGCAGTACTTC.

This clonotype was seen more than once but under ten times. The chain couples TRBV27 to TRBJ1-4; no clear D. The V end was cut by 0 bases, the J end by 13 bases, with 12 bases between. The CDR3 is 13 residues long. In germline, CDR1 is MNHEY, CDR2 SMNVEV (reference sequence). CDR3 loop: CASSLSTVHRLFF. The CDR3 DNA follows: TGTGCCAGCAGTTTATCGACGGTTCACAGACTGTTTTTT.

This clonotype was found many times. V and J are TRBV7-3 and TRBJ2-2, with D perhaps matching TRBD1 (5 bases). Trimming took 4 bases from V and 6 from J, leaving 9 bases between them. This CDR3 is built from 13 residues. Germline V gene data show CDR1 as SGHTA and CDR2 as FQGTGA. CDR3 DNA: TGTGCCAGCAGCTCGCAGGGATCCGGGGAGCTGTTTTTT. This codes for CASSSQGSGELFF.

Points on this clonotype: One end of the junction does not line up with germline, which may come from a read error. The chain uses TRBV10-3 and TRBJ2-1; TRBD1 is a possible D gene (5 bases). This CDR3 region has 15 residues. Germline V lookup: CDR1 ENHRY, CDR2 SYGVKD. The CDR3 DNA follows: TGTACCATCAGTGTCAGGGCACGATCCTACAATGAGCAGTTCTTC. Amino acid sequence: CTISVRARSYNEQFF.